This TCR beta chain was documented in a study of T cell changes during pregnancy in multiple sclerosis. The table came from immunoSEQ multiplex PCR; TCRdb's copy has only in-frame clones and leaves some out. The table includes some 100,000 clones, 90% to 95% detected once. CDR1 MDHEN and CDR2 SYDVKM come from the germline V gene. V was cut by 2 bases and J by 1 base, with 11 bases left in between. There are 15 residues in the CDR3. The V call is TRBV28, the J call TRBJ1-1, with a tentative D call TRBD1 (6 bases). Sample: peripheral blood, taken in the second trimester of pregnancy. This receptor was taken from a female donor with multiple sclerosis, enrolled in a pregnancy study. The CDR3, as DNA: TGTGCCAGCAGTTTACACAGGGAGAGGAACACTGAAGCTTTCTTT. Amino acid sequence: CASSLHRERNTEAFF.